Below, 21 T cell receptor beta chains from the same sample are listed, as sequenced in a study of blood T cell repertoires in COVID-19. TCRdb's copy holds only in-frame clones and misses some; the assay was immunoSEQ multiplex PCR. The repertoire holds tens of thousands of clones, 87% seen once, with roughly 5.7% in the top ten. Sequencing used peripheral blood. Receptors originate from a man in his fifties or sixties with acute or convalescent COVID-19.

CDR3 in amino acids: CASRVTGLLVEQYF. Here the CDR3 DNA reads TGTGCCAGCAGGGTGACAGGCCTCTTGGTGGAGCAGTACTTC. This sequence joins TRBV2 and TRBJ2-7; possible D gene TRBD1, 6 bases. This CDR3 contains 14 residues. Germline V gene data show CDR1 as SNHLY and CDR2 as FYNNEI. The V gene lost 6 bases and the J gene lost 7 bases, with 19 bases spanning the gap.

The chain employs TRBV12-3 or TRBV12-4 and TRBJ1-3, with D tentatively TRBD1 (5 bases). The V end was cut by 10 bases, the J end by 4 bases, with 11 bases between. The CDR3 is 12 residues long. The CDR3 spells CANQNRGNTIYF. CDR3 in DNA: TGTGCCAACCAAAACAGGGGAAACACCATATATTTT.

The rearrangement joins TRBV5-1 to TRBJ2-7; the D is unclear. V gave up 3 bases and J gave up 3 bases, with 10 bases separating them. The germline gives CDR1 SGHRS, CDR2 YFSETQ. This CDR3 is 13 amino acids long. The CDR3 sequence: CASSSVPNYEQYF. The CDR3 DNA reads TGCGCCAGCAGCTCAGTCCCAAACTACGAGCAGTACTTC.

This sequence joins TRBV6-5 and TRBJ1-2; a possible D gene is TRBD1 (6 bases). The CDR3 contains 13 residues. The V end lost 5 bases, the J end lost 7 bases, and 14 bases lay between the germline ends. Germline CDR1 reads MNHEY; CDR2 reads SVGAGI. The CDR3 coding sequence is TGTGCCAGCAGTATAACAGGGTTTGGTGGCTACACCTTC. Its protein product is CASSITGFGGYTF.

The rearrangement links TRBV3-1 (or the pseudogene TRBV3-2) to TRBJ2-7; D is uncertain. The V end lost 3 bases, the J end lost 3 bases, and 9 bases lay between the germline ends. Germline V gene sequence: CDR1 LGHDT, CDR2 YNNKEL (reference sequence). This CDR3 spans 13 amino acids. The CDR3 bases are TGTGCCAGCAGCCACAGGTCGCGCTACGAGCAGTACTTC. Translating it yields CASSHRSRYEQYF.

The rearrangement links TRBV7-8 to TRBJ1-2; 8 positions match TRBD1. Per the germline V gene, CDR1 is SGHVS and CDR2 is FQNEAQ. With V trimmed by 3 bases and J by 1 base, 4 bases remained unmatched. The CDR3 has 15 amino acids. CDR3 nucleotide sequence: TGTGCCAGCAGCTTCCGGGACAGGAGTAACTATGGCTACACCTTC. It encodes CASSFRDRSNYGYTF.

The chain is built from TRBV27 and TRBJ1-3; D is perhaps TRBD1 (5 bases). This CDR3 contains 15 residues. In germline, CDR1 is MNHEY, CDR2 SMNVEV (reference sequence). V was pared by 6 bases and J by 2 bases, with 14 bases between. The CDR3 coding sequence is TGTGCCAGCAGACGCACCCAGGGAACTGGAAACACCATATATTTT. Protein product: CASRRTQGTGNTIYF.

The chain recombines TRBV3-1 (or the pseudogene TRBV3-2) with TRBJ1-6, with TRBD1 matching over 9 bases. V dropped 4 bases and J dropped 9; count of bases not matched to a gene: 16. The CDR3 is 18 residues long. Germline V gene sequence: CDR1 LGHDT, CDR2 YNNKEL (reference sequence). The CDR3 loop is CASSPNTRTGTGRSPLHF. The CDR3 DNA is TGTGCCAGCAGCCCTAACACAAGAACCGGGACAGGGCGTTCACCCCTCCACTTT.

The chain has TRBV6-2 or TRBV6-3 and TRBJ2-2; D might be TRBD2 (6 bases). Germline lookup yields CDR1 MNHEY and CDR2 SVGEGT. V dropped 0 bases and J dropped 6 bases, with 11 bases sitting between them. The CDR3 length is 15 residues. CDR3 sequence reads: CASSYSGLSSGELFF. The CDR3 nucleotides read TGTGCCAGCAGTTACTCGGGACTTTCGTCCGGGGAGCTGTTTTTT.

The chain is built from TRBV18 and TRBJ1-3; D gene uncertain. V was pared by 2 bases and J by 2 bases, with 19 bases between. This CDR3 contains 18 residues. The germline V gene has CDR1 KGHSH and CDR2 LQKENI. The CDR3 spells CASSPFAKPTNPGNTIYF. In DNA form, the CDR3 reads TGTGCCAGCTCACCATTTGCAAAACCGACAAATCCTGGAAACACCATATATTTT.

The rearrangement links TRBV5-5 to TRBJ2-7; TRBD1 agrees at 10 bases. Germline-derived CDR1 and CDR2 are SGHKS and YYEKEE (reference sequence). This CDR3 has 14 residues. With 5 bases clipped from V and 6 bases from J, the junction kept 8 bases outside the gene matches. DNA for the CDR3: TGTGCCAGCAGTCCCCCGGGGACAGGGGTCGAGCAGTACTTC. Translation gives CASSPPGTGVEQYF.

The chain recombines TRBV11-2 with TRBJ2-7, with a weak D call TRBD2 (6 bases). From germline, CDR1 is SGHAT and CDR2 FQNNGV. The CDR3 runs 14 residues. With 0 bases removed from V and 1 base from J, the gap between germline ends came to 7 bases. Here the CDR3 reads CASSLEGGSYEQYF. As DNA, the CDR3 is TGTGCCAGCAGCTTAGAGGGGGGATCCTACGAGCAGTACTTC.

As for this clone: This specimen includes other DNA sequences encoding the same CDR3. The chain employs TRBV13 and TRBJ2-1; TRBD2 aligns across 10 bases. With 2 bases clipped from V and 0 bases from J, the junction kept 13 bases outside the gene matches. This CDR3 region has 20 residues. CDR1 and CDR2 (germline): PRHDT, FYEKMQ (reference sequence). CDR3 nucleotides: TGTGCCAGCAGCTTATTTTATCTAGCGGGGGCTTTGAGCTCCTACAATGAGCAGTTCTTC. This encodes CASSLFYLAGALSSYNEQFF.

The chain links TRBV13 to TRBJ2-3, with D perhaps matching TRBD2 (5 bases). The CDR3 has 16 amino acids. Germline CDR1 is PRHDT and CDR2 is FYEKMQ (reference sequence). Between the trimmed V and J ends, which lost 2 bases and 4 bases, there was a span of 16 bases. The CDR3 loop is CASSLRPAGGADTQYF. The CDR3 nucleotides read TGTGCCAGCAGCTTAAGGCCGGCAGGAGGAGCAGATACGCAGTATTTT.

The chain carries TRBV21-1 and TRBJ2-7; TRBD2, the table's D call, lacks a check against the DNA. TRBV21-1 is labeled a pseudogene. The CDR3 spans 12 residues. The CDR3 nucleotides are TGTGCCAGCAGCAAAGGGAGGGGCGAGCAGTACTTC. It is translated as CASSKGRGEQYF.

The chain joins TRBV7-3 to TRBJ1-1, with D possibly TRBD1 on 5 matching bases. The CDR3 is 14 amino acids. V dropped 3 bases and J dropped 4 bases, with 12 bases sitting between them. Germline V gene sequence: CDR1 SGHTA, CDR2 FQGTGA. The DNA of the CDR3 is TGTGCCAGCAGCTTGACGCAGGGAGGCACTGAAGCTTTCTTT. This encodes CASSLTQGGTEAFF.

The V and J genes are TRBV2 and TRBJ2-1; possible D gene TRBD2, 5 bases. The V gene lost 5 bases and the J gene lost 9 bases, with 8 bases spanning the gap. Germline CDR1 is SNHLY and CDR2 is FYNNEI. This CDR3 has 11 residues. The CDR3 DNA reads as TGTGCCAGCAGTAGGACTGGTGAGCAGTTCTTC. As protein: CASSRTGEQFF.

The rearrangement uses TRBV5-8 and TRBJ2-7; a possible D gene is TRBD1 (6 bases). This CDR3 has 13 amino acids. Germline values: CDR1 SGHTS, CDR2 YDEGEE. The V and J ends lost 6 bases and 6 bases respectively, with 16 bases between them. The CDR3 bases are TGTGCCAGCACCCTACAGGGATCGGTCGAGCAGTACTTC. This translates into CASTLQGSVEQYF.

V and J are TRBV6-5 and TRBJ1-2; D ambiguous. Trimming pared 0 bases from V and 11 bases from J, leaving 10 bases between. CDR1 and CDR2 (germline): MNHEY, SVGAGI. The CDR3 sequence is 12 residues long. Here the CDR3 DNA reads TGTGCCAGCAGTTACTCTATGTCGGGGTACACCTTC. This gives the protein CASSYSMSGYTF.

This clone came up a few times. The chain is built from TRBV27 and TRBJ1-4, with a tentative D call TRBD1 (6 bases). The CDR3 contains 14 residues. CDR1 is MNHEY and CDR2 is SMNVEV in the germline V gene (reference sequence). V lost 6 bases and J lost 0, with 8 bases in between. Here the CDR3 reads CASRQGSTNEKLFF. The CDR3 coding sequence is TGTGCCAGCAGACAGGGTTCAACTAATGAAAAACTGTTTTTT.

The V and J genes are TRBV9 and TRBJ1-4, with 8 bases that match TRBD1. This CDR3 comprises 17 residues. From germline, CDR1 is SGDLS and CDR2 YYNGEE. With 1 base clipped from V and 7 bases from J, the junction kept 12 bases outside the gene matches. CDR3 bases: TGTGCCAGCAGCGTAAGGGGGACAGGTCCTTCGGGTGAAAAACTGTTTTTT. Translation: CASSVRGTGPSGEKLFF.